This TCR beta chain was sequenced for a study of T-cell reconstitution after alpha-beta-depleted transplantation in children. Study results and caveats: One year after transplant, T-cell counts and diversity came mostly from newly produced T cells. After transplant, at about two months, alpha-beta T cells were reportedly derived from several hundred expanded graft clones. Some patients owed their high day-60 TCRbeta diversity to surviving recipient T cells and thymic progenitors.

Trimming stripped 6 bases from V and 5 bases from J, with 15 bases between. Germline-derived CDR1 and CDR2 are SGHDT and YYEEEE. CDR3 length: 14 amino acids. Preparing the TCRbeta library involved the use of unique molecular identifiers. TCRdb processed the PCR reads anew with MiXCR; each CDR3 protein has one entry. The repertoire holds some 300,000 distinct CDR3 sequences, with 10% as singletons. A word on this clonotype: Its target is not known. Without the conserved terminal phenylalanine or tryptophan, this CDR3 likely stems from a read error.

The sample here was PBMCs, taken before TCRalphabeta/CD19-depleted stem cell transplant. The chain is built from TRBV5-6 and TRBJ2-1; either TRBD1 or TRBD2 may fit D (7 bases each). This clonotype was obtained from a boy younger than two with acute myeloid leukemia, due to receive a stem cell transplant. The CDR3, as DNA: TGTGCCAGCATCGGGGGGACAGTGCACAATGAGCAGTTCATC. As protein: CASIGGTVHNEQFI.